This T cell receptor beta chain derives from a study of cytomegalovirus exposure and HLA in healthy donors. Study overall: In an earlier analysis, around 120 million unique TCR beta sequences were found from about 179 million T cells.

Amplification used 60 Vbeta primers and 13 Jbeta primers. Assay used: immunoSEQ multiplex PCR; TCRdb lists only in-frame clones, some missing. The sample records roughly 100,000 clones, less than 80% being singletons. General study points: Many donors carried some public TCRs, although rarity characterized most TCR sequences. Cytomegalovirus-associated status was assigned to more than 150 TCR beta chains. As a later analysis showed, several of the most significant clusters appeared to be linked to common viral pathogens.

Germline CDR1 is SGDLS and CDR2 is YYNGEE. This CDR3 has 13 amino acids. V was trimmed by 5 bases and J by 4 bases, leaving 11 bases between them. Note on this clone: Its specificity is not known.

This chain joins TRBV9 and TRBJ2-3; D is perhaps TRBD2 (5 bases). The receptor was derived from a boy aged 5 to 17 in good health and CMV-seropositive. What was sequenced was PBMCs. CDR3 bases: TGTGCCAGCAGTTGGGAGTCTGCAGATACGCAGTATTTT. Protein sequence: CASSWESADTQYF.